The TCR beta chain under discussion was sequenced for a study of pediatric ulcerative colitis. Overall study context: Six to eight patients showed pancolitis and two showed left-sided colitis. Findings of the study overall: Substantially fewer templates came from a couple of patients' blood samples. Blood-rectal clonal overlap within each person was significantly higher in ulcerative colitis patients than controls.

The germline V gene has CDR1 SGHTS and CDR2 YDEGEE. The V and J ends lost 1 base and 7 bases respectively, with 18 bases between them. This CDR3 has 17 residues. Sequencing depth was up to 500,000 reads per sample. Sequenced by immunoSEQ multiplex PCR; TCRdb stores in-frame clones only, minus some. The table has 12,000 to 15,000 clones, 85% to 90% seen once; the top ten hold approximately 1%. Regarding this clone: What it binds is not known.

Sample: blood. The chain carries TRBV5-8 and TRBJ1-6; no definite D call. This clonotype was obtained from a boy between 10 and 17 years old with moderate ulcerative colitis. The chain's CDR3 is CASSLIGRPTSNSPLHF. The CDR3 DNA follows: TGTGCCAGCAGCTTGATCGGCAGGCCGACAAGCAATTCACCCCTCCACTTT.